The clone carrying this T cell receptor beta chain showed up just a few times. V was clipped by 5 bases and J by 0 bases; unmatched bases: 4. The CDR3 has 18 amino acids. This specimen comes from a study of human T cells and chemical hapten exposure. The time point here: pre-sensitization, week 0. Sample treatment: therapeutic diphenylcyclopropenone sensitization with weekly scalp DPC. TCRdb re-called the RACE reads through MiXCR, storing one row per CDR3 protein. Here the sample spans 150,000 to 200,000 distinct CDR3 sequences, almost 30% being singletons. This chain connects TRBV12-3 or TRBV12-4 to TRBJ2-6; 13 nucleotides agree with TRBD2. The specimen was whole blood, collected in connection with sensitization to the hapten diphenylcyclopropenone (DPC). This TCR came from a woman in her 30s with alopecia areata. Some clones in this sample may be carry-over from other donors' samples. The CDR3 sequence is CASSHGLAGVSGANVLTF. The CDR3 DNA reads TGTGCCAGCAGTCATGGACTAGCGGGAGTCTCTGGGGCCAACGTCCTGACTTTC.